The 27 T cell receptor beta chains given below trace back to one sample, sequenced in a study of T cells in Graves' hyperthyroidism and ophthalmopathy. Amplified TCR beta CDR3 regions came from RNA transcripts. An initial round of RT-PCR targeting the TCR CDR3 relied on the HTBI primer set. TCRdb re-called the multiplex PCR reads with MiXCR, one entry per CDR3 protein. The sample holds roughly 750,000 distinct CDR3 sequences; about 17% are singletons and the top ten take around 8.1%. Material for sequencing was blood. The receptors derive from a man aged 18 to 29 with Graves' hyperthyroidism.

Ten or more counts support this clonotype. V is TRBV20-1 and J is TRBJ2-1; 13 bases align to TRBD2. The CDR3 totals 16 residues. V was pared by 3 bases and J by 9 bases, with 11 bases of the junction left unmatched. Germline V CDR1 and CDR2: DFQATT, SNEGSKA (reference sequence). DNA of the CDR3: TGCAGTGCTAGTGGTCATGGGGGACTAGCGGGAACTGAGCAGTTCTTC. It specifies CSASGHGGLAGTEQFF.

In its sample, this clonotype was seen a few times. The V gene is TRBV10-3, the J gene TRBJ2-6, with TRBD1 matching over 7 bases. Germline CDR1 ENHRY, CDR2 SYGVKD. The CDR3 length is 16 residues. The ends lost 10 bases at V and 0 bases at J; junction bases unmatched: 9. The DNA for the CDR3 is TGTGCCAGCAGACAGGGAAGGGACTCTGGGGCCAACGTCCTGACTTTC. It encodes CASRQGRDSGANVLTF.

A few counts support this clonotype. This rearrangement joins TRBV29-1 to TRBJ2-1, with 12 bases matching TRBD2. The CDR3 is 12 amino acids. The germline gives CDR1 SQVTM, CDR2 ANQGSEA. Trimming cost V 3 bases and J 12 bases; bases outside gene matches: 3. DNA for the CDR3: TGCAGCGTTGAGACTAGCGGGAGTGGGCAGTTCTTC. It translates to CSVETSGSGQFF.

The chain links TRBV2 to TRBJ2-1; no firm D call. V lost 7 bases and J 7 bases, leaving 8 bases between the germline ends. The CDR3 covers 11 residues. Germline CDR1 is SNHLY and CDR2 is FYNNEI. The CDR3 spells CASTSRNEQFF. In nucleotides, the CDR3 is TGTGCCAGCACGTCACGGAATGAGCAGTTCTTC. Using reference TRBV2 and TRBJ2-1 for the parts outside the CDR3, the full variable domain is EPEVTQTPSHQVTQMGQEVILRCVPISNHLYFYWYRQILGQKVEFLVSFYNNEISEKSEIFDDQFSVERPDGSNFTLKIRSTKLEDSAMYFCASTSRNEQFFGPGTRLTVL.

This clonotype was picked up a small number of times. The J gene is TRBJ2-1, the V gene TRBV9, with D maybe TRBD1 (6 bases). Germline V gene sequence: CDR1 SGDLS, CDR2 YYNGEE. The CDR3 is made up of 16 amino acids. V gave up 0 bases and J gave up 6 bases, with 16 bases separating them. Here the CDR3 DNA reads TGTGCCAGCAGCGTAGAGGTGGGGGCTGGGTCCAATGAGCAGTTCTTC. Translated: CASSVEVGAGSNEQFF. The full variable domain, in which reference TRBV9 and TRBJ2-1 provide the parts outside the CDR3, is DSGVTQTPKHLITATGQRVTLRCSPRSGDLSVYWYQQSLDQGLQFLIQYYNGEERAKGNILERFSAQQFPDLHSELNLSSLELGDSALYFCASSVEVGAGSNEQFFGPGTRLTVL.

This clonotype was picked up many times. The chain employs TRBV4-2 and TRBJ1-5; possibly TRBD1 for D (6 bases). CDR1 and CDR2 from the germline V gene are LGHNA and YNFKEQ. This CDR3 is 15 amino acids long. The V gene lost 4 bases and the J gene lost 4 bases, with 14 bases spanning the gap. The CDR3 DNA follows: TGTGCCAGCAGCCGCGCACAGGGCGGAAATCAGCCCCAGCATTTT. Amino acids: CASSRAQGGNQPQHF.

The chain couples TRBV7-9 to TRBJ2-7; no reliable D call. The CDR3 is made up of 14 amino acids. V lost 3 bases, J lost 0 bases, and 9 bases lay in between. Germline V lookup: CDR1 SEHNR, CDR2 FQNEAQ (reference sequence). CDR3 nucleotide sequence: TGTGCCAGCAGCTTCACGGAAATCTCCTACGAGCAGTACTTC. Protein sequence: CASSFTEISYEQYF.

The V and J genes are TRBV11-3 and TRBJ2-1, with 9 bases identical to TRBD2. The CDR3 is made up of 14 amino acids. The trim removed 1 base at V and 10 bases at J, leaving 5 bases unmatched. Germline values: CDR1 SGHNT, CDR2 YENEEA. The chain's CDR3 is CASSLGREGREQFF. The CDR3, as DNA: TGTGCCAGCAGCTTAGGGCGGGAGGGAAGGGAGCAGTTCTTC.

This clonotype was observed a few times. This chain uses TRBV20-1 with TRBJ1-6; no clear D. V lost 5 bases, J lost 10 bases, and 12 bases lay in between. This CDR3 has 12 residues. In germline, CDR1 is DFQATT, CDR2 SNEGSKA (reference sequence). This chain's CDR3 is CSAGSRGSPLHF. The CDR3 bases are TGCAGTGCTGGATCCCGGGGATCACCCCTCCACTTT.

With regard to this clonotype: This CDR3 is missing its conserved last phenylalanine or tryptophan, likely due to a read error. The V gene is TRBV9, the J gene TRBJ1-5, with D unclear. With 4 bases removed from V and 2 bases from J, the gap between germline ends came to 13 bases. Germline V CDR1 and CDR2: SGDLS, YYNGEE. The CDR3 covers 15 residues. CDR3 DNA: TGTGCCAGCAGCCCAGGTCCCGACGGCAATCAGCCCCAGCATTCT. It encodes CASSPGPDGNQPQHS.

The rearrangement uses TRBV5-4 and TRBJ2-1; unclear D gene. Germline CDR1 and CDR2: SGHNT and YYREEE (reference sequence). CDR3 size: 16 residues. The V end lost 4 bases, the J end lost 0 bases, and 14 bases lay between the germline ends. The CDR3 sequence is CASSSIGFPSYNEQFF. DNA for the CDR3: TGTGCCAGCAGCAGCATAGGGTTCCCCTCCTACAATGAGCAGTTCTTC.

The chain carries TRBV18 and TRBJ1-6; weak D call: TRBD1 (6 bases). Trimming removed 2 bases at V and 0 bases at J, with 8 bases between. This CDR3 is built from 16 residues. The germline V gene encodes CDR1 KGHSH and CDR2 LQKENI. The CDR3 sequence: CASSPTGSSYNSPLHF. The CDR3 DNA sequence: TGTGCCAGCTCACCAACAGGGAGCTCCTATAATTCACCCCTCCACTTT.

This clonotype appeared a few times. The chain uses TRBV5-6 and TRBJ1-1; 7 nucleotides match TRBD1. This CDR3 is 17 amino acids long. Looked up from germline, CDR1 is SGHDT and CDR2 is YYEEEE. V lost 3 bases and J lost 1; bases outside the gene matches: 12. In DNA, the CDR3 is TGTGCCAGCAGCTCCTCCCGACAGGGAGGCACGAACACTGAAGCTTTCTTT. It is translated as CASSSSRQGGTNTEAFF.

This chain uses TRBV4-1 with TRBJ1-5; no reliable D call. The length of the CDR3 is 15 residues. CDR1 and CDR2 (germline): MGHRA, YSYEKL. With 0 bases removed from V and 4 bases from J, the gap between germline ends came to 10 bases. This CDR3 is CASSQEPGGNQPQHF. For the CDR3, the DNA is TGCGCCAGCAGCCAAGAGCCAGGAGGGAATCAGCCCCAGCATTTT.

This clonotype was counted ten times or more. The CDR3 bases are TGTGCCAGCTCGACAGGGGGAAGCAATCAGCCCCAGCATTTT. Its protein is CASSTGGSNQPQHF. This rearrangement joins TRBV27 to TRBJ1-5; 9 bases align to TRBD1. The CDR3 sequence is 14 residues long. V trimming: 8 bases; J trimming: 1 base; junction bases outside the gene matches: 3. Germline CDR1 reads MNHEY; CDR2 reads SMNVEV (reference sequence).

A few counts support this clonotype. The chain employs TRBV28 and TRBJ1-2; D is uncertain. The germline CDR1 and CDR2 sequences are MDHEN and SYDVKM. This CDR3 comprises 16 residues. V lost 5 bases to trimming and J lost 7 bases, with 23 bases between them. The CDR3 DNA sequence: TGTGCCAGCAGTAGTGGGTTCTGGGAAGGTGGGTCTGGCTACACCTTC. Translation: CASSSGFWEGGSGYTF.

Many counts were recorded for this clonotype. The chain couples TRBV28 to TRBJ2-1; 9 positions agree with TRBD1. J was trimmed by 7 bases and V by 5 bases; bases with no gene match: 15. Germline lookup yields CDR1 MDHEN and CDR2 SYDVKM. The CDR3 sequence is 17 residues long. Written as DNA, the CDR3 is TGTGCCAGCAGTACCACCTGGGACAGGGCTTCCGCAAATGAGCAGTTCTTC. Amino acids: CASSTTWDRASANEQFF.

J is TRBJ2-1 and V is TRBV20-1, with 11 bases fitting TRBD2. Germline CDR1 DFQATT, CDR2 SNEGSKA (reference sequence). This CDR3 is 16 amino acids long. The V and J ends lost 6 bases and 8 bases, in that order; junction bases with no gene match: 15. CDR3 coding DNA: TGCAGTGCCCCATCCCTACTAGCGGGAGCTCTGTATGAGCAGTTCTTC. This sequence encodes CSAPSLLAGALYEQFF.

The V call is TRBV25-1, the J call TRBJ2-7; 10 positions match TRBD1. CDR1 and CDR2 (germline): MGHDK, SYGVNS. This CDR3 has 15 amino acids. V gave up 7 bases and J gave up 3 bases; unmatched junction bases: 9. The CDR3 region is CASTLTGDRGYEQYF. DNA for the CDR3: TGTGCCAGCACCTTAACCGGGGACAGGGGCTACGAGCAGTACTTC.

The sample holds a few counts of this clonotype. J is TRBJ2-6 and V is TRBV12-3 or TRBV12-4, with 8 positions matching TRBD2. The CDR3 is 18 amino acids. The V gene end was trimmed by 7 bases and the J gene end by 0 bases; junction bases not matched to a gene: 11. The CDR3 sequence: CASTTGGRDISGANVLTF. DNA of the CDR3: TGTGCCAGCACCACGGGAGGGCGCGATATCTCTGGGGCCAACGTCCTGACTTTC.

The chain uses TRBV28 and TRBJ1-6; D is ambiguous. CDR1 is MDHEN, CDR2 SYDVKM, per germline. The germline V and J ends were trimmed by 6 bases and 7 bases, with 16 bases remaining between them. This CDR3 comprises 15 residues. CDR3 protein: CASSFGPGGNSPLHF. DNA for the CDR3: TGTGCCAGCAGCTTCGGCCCAGGAGGCAATTCACCCCTCCACTTT.

The sample holds many counts of this clonotype. The gene calls are TRBV7-2 and TRBJ2-1; D not resolved. CDR3 length: 15 residues. CDR1 is SGHTA, CDR2 FQGNSA, per germline. V lost 4 bases and J 4 bases, leaving 14 bases between the germline ends. The CDR3: CASSSPAQRYNEQFF. The CDR3 DNA reads TGTGCCAGCAGCTCACCCGCTCAGCGATACAATGAGCAGTTCTTC. Looking up the rest from reference TRBV7-2 and TRBJ2-1 gives the full variable domain: GAGVSQSPSNKVTEKGKDVELRCDPISGHTALYWYRQSLGQGLEFLIYFQGNSAPDKSGLPSDRFSAERTGGSVSTLTIQRTQQEDSAVYLCASSSPAQRYNEQFFGPGTRLTVL.

There are many counts of this clonotype. CDR3: CASSATGTGYQPQHF. CDR3 bases: TGTGCCAGCTCAGCGACCGGGACAGGGTATCAGCCCCAGCATTTT. The rearrangement joins TRBV18 to TRBJ1-5; 9 bases align to TRBD1. CDR1 and CDR2 from the germline V gene are KGHSH and LQKENI. The CDR3 extends over 15 amino acids. V lost 5 bases and J lost 5; bases outside the gene matches: 7.

This clonotype has a count of ten or more. J is TRBJ2-1 and V is TRBV6-1; TRBD2 aligns across 8 bases. The CDR3 is made up of 15 amino acids. The germline CDR1 and CDR2 sequences are MNHNS and SASEGT. V lost 6 bases, J lost 5 bases, and 9 bases stayed unmatched. The CDR3 coding sequence is TGTGCCAGCAGCTTGGGACTAGTGAAGAACAATGAGCAGTTCTTC. This gives the protein CASSLGLVKNNEQFF.

This clonotype has at least ten counts. The chain links TRBV2 to TRBJ1-2; unclear D gene. The V gene lost 4 bases and the J gene lost 4 bases, with 4 bases spanning the gap. This CDR3 has 11 amino acids. Germline V gene data show CDR1 as SNHLY and CDR2 as FYNNEI. CDR3 sequence reads: CASSAPYGYTF. The DNA for the CDR3 is TGTGCCAGCAGTGCCCCCTATGGCTACACCTTC.

This clonotype was detected only a few times. The V gene is TRBV7-2, the J gene TRBJ2-4, with unresolved D. The CDR3 runs 16 residues. Germline CDR1 SGHTA, CDR2 FQGNSA. Deletions cut 2 bases from V and 0 bases from J, with 11 bases between. The CDR3: CASSLQPSEAKNIQYF. DNA of the CDR3: TGTGCCAGCAGCTTACAGCCTTCTGAAGCCAAAAACATTCAGTACTTC.

This clonotype was observed at least ten times. The chain joins TRBV30 to TRBJ2-7; D unclear. Germline lookup yields CDR1 GTSNPN and CDR2 SVGIG (reference sequence). V was clipped by 2 bases and J by 6 bases, with 8 bases between them. The CDR3 covers 11 residues. In DNA form, the CDR3 reads TGTGCCTGGAGTATAGGGCTCGAGCAGTACTTC. This codes for CAWSIGLEQYF.